This entry concerns a single T cell receptor (beta chain). Its recognized antigen is unknown. Within one base of it there is no much larger clone, and no base qualities were kept. V is cut by 4 bases and J by 1 base, and the space between the germline ends is 12 bases. In the germline V gene, CDR1 corresponds to SGHRS and CDR2 to YFSETQ. Including the terminal cysteine and phenylalanine, the CDR3 comprises 16 residues. The DNA shown is the 48-base CDR3, in frame from base 1. This entry is derived from a study of T cell responses to AZD1222 COVID-19 vaccine (dated by TCRdb to about 2021). At the level of the whole study: Because spike-specific TCR depth and breadth did not differ between the two schedules, AZD1222 recipients who got a second dose at roughly 4 weeks were pooled with those who got a second dose at roughly 12 weeks. TCR sequencing was performed for fewer than 250 trial participants, of whom about 200 were given two doses of AZD1222 and around 26 were given two doses of MenACWY control vaccine. Trial participants were enrolled by age into subgroups of 18-55, 56-69 and 70-plus years, and around 150, 28 and 57 TCR-sequenced participants, respectively, were included in these subgroups.

General study outcomes and caveats: The 56-69-year group was small, and its depth increase did not reach significance, likely because of low power. After two AZD1222 doses, spike-specific TCR breadth and depth were significantly higher than at day 0 and than in MenACWY recipients. Participants were mostly white British, with more females than males. The authors suggested clonal diversity may have been underestimated. The whole spike protein was spanned by vaccine-associated CD4 TCRs, and dominant responses were seen in regions 160-218 and 743-854. Conclusions about previously exposed vaccinees are limited, since just six AZD1222 recipients were seropositive for SARS-CoV-2 at baseline. Nearly half of unique spike-specific TCRs reportedly recognized epitopes outside regions mutated in the B.1.351 and B.1.1.7 variants. No day 14 peak-response samples were available, so repertoires were characterized only after the peak T cell response.

The label giving this sample's time point can be read as: baseline before first vaccination. Samples from vaccinated people were obtained from the UK trials COV001 and COV002, which included a single-blind randomized controlled phase 2/3 trial of AZD1222 (ChAdOx1 nCoV-19) in healthy adults. Trial participant PBMC samples were collected at day 0 and day 28 after the second dose for TCRbeta chain sequencing. The CDR3 regions of human TCRbeta chains were analyzed by immunosequencing. The authors processed their data as follows. TCRs in the repertoires were matched against a reference library of SARS-CoV-2-specific TCRs that had been generated with the MIRA antigen-specificity platform. Breadth was defined as the fraction of unique TCRs that were SARS-CoV-2-associated. Depth was defined as the fraction of total T cells that were SARS-CoV-2-associated. Each spike-specific TCR was assigned to its reactive spike region and to a CD4 or CD8 class using the MIRA data. Log10-transformed breadth and depth values were compared by one-way ANOVA with Sidak's multiple comparisons tests. The immuneACCESS repertoire file appears here via TCRdb, limited to in-frame rearrangements. These files lack a portion of the clones; in checked studies, under half of the deficit traces to unresolved V genes, and the cause of the others is not known. V, J and clone size are those of that table, while D and trimming were read from the DNA. This sample comprises roughly 91,000 clones, 89% of them detected only once. Of the sample, approximately 2.1% falls within the top ten clones.

This receptor was obtained from an adult in good health. Source: peripheral blood, taken on day 0 of AZD1222 vaccination. The sequence links TRBV5-1 to TRBJ2-6; TRBD1 could be the D gene, as 7 bases match. Read as DNA, the sequence is TGCGCCAGCAGCCCGGCAGGGGGGTCTGGGGCCAACGTCCTGACTTTC. Its protein product is CASSPAGGSGANVLTF.